One T cell receptor beta chain is described in this entry. Its target is unknown. Sequenced by immunoSEQ multiplex PCR; TCRdb stores in-frame clones only, minus some. The table lists nearly 50,000 clones, 65% to 80% of them singletons. The source of the sample is a study of PD-1 blockade in classical Hodgkin lymphoma. Across the whole study: Patients received nivolumab 3 mg/kg intravenously every 2 weeks.

General study points: Nothing has yet pinned down what causes the repertoire differences, possibly disease activity or prior therapy. TCR diversity rose significantly by C4D1 in CD4+ but not CD8+ cells. As was reported, newly diagnosed patients showed lower baseline TCR diversity than healthy donors did.

Time point in this sample: cycle 4 day 1 (C4D1), after 6 weeks of nivolumab. Every one of the patients relapsed after autologous stem cell transplantation (brentuximab vedotin exposure was variable). Germline-derived CDR1 and CDR2 are MNHEY and SMNVEV (reference sequence). The CDR3 loop spans 15 amino acids. The V segment lost 6 bases and the J segment 0 bases; nucleotides outside the gene matches: 6. This TCR was sampled from a human donor with classical Hodgkin lymphoma. Sequenced material: peripheral blood mononuclear cells (PBMCs), taken before the fourth cycle of nivolumab. The gene calls are TRBV27 and TRBJ2-3; 7 bases map to TRBD2. The CDR3 region has the DNA TGTGCCAGCAGCCCGGGACTACCCAGCACAGATACGCAGTATTTT. Residues: CASSPGLPSTDTQYF.